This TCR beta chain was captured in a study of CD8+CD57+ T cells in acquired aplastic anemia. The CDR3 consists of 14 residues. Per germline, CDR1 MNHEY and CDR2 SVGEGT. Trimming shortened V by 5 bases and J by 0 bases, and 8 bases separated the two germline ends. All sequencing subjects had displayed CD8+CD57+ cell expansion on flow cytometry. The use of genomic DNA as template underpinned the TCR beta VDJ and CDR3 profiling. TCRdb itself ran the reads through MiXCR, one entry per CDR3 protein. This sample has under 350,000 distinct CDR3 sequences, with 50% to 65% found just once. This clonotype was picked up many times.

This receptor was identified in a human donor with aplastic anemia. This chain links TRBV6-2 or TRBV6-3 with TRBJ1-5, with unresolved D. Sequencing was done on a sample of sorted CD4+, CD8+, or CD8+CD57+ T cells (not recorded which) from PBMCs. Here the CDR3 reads CASSQSVSNQPQHF. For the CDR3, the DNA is TGTGCCAGCAGTCAATCGGTTAGCAATCAGCCCCAGCATTTT.